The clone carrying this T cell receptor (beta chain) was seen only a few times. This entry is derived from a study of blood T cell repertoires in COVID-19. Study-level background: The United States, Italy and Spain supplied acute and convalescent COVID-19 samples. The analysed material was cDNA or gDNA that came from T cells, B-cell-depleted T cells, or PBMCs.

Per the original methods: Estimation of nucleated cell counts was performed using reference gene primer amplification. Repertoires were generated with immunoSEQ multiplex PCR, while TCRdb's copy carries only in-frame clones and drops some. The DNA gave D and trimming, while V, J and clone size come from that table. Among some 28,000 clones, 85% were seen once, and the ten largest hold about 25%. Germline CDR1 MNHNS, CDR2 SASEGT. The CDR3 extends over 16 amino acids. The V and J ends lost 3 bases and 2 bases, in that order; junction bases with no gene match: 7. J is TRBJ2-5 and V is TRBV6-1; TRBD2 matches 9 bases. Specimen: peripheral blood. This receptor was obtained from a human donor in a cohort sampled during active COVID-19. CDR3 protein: CASSEGVSGGQETQYF. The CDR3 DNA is TGTGCCAGCAGTGAGGGTGTTAGCGGGGGTCAAGAGACCCAGTACTTC.